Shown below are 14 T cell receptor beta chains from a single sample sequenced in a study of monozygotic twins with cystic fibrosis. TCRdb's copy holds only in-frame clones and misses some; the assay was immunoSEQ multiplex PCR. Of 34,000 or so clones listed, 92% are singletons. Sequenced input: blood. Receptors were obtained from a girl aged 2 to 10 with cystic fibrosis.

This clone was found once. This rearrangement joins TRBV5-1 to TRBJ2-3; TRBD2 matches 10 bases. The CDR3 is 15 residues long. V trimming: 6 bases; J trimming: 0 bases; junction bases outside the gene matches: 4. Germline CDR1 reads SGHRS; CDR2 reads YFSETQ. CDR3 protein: CASNPTSGSTDTQYF. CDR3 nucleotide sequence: TGCGCCAGCAACCCGACTAGCGGGAGCACAGATACGCAGTATTTT. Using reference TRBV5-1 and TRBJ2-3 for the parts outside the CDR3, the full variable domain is KAGVTQTPRYLIKTRGQQVTLSCSPISGHRSVSWYQQTPGQGLQFLFEYFSETQRNKGNFPGRFSGRQFSNSRSEMNVSTLELGDSALYLCASNPTSGSTDTQYFGPGTRLTVL.

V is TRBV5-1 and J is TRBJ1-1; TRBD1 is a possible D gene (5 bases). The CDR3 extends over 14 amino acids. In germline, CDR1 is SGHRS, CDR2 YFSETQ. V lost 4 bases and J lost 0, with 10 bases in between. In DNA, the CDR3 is TGCGCCAGCAGCCCTGGGACCTTGAACACTGAAGCTTTCTTT. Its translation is CASSPGTLNTEAFF.

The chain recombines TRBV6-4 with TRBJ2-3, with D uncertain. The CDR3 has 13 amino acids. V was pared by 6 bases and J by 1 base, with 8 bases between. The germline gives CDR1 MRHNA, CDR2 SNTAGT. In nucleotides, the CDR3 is TGTGCCAGCAGGGAGTCTGGCACAGATACGCAGTATTTT. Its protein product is CASRESGTDTQYF.

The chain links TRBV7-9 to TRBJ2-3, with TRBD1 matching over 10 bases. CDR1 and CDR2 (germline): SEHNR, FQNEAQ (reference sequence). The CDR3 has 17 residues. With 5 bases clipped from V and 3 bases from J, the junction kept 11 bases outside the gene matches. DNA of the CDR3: TGTGCCAGCAGCCGCCGACAGGGGGCGCTTTTGACAGATACGCAGTATTTT. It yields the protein CASSRRQGALLTDTQYF.

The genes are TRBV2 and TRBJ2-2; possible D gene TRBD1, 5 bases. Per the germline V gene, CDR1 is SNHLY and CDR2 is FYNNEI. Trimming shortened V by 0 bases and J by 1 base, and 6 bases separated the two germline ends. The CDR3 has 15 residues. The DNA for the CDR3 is TGTGCCAGCAGTGAAGCTAGGGGGAACACCGGGGAGCTGTTTTTT. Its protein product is CASSEARGNTGELFF.

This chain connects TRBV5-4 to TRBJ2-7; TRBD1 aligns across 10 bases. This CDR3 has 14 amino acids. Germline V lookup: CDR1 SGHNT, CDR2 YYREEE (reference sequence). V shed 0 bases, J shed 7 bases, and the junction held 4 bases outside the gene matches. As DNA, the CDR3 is TGTGCCAGCAGCTTGGAGGACAGGGGGAGGGAGCAGTACTTC. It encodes CASSLEDRGREQYF. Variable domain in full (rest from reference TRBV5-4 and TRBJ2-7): ETGVTQSPTHLIKTRGQQVTLRCSSQSGHNTVSWYQQALGQGPQFIFQYYREEENGRGNFPPRFSGLQFPNYSSELNVNALELDDSALYLCASSLEDRGREQYFGPGTRLTVT.

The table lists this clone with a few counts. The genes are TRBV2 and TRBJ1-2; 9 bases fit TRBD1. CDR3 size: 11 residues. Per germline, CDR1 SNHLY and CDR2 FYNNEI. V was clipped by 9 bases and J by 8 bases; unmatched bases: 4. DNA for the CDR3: TGTGCCAGACAGGGGGCGGAAGGCTACACCTTC. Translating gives CARQGAEGYTF. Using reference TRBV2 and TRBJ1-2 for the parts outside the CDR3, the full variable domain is EPEVTQTPSHQVTQMGQEVILRCVPISNHLYFYWYRQILGQKVEFLVSFYNNEISEKSEIFDDQFSVERPDGSNFTLKIRSTKLEDSAMYFCARQGAEGYTFGSGTRLTVV.

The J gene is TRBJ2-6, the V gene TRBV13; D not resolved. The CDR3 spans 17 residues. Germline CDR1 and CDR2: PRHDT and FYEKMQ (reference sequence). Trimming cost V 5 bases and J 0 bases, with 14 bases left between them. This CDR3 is CASSPRHLLSGANVLTF. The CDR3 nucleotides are TGTGCCAGCAGCCCACGACATCTCCTCTCTGGGGCCAACGTCCTGACTTTC.

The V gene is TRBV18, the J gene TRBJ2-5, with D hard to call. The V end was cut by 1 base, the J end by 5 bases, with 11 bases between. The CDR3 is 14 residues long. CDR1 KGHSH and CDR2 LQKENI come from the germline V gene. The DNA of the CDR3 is TGTGCCAGCTCACCACGGGCAACGTCGGAGACCCAGTACTTC. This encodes CASSPRATSETQYF. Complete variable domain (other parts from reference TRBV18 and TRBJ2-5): NAGVMQNPRHLVRRRGQEARLRCSPMKGHSHVYWYRQLPEEGLKFMVYLQKENIIDESGMPKERFSAEFPKEGPSILRIQQVVRGDSAAYFCASSPRATSETQYFGPGTRLLVL.

The CDR3: CASRDRDNTQYF. The CDR3 DNA is TGTGCCAGTAGGGACAGAGACAATACGCAGTATTTT. The rearrangement joins TRBV19 to TRBJ2-3, with D possibly being TRBD1 (6 bases). The CDR3 is 12 residues long. CDR1 and CDR2 from the germline V gene are LNHDA and SQIVND (reference sequence). Between the trimmed V and J ends, which lost 6 bases and 7 bases, there was a span of 11 bases.

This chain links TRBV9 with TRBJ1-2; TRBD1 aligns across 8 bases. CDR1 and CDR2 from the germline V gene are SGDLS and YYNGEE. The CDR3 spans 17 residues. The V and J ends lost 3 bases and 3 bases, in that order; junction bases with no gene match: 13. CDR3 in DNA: TGTGCCAGCAGCGCCCAGAGGGGGGACAGGAGTGACTATGGCTACACCTTC. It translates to CASSAQRGDRSDYGYTF.

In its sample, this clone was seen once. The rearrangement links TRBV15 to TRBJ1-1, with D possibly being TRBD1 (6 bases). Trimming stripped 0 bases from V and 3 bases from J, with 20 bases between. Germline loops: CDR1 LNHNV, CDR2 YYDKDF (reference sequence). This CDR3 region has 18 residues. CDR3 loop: CATSRDLGQRMTYTEAFF. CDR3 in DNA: TGTGCCACCAGCAGAGATCTTGGACAGAGGATGACCTACACTGAAGCTTTCTTT.

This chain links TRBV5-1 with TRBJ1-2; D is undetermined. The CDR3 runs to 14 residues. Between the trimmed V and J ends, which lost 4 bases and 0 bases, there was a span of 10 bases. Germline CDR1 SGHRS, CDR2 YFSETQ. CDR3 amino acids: CASSAGHTNYGYTF. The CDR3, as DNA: TGCGCCAGCAGCGCCGGCCATACTAACTATGGCTACACCTTC.

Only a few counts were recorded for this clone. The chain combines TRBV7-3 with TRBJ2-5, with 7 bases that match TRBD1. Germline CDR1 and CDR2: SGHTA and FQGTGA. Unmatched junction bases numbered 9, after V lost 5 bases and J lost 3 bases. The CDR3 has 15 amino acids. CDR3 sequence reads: CASSPTTGREETQYF. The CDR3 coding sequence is TGTGCCAGCAGCCCCACGACAGGGCGGGAAGAGACCCAGTACTTC.